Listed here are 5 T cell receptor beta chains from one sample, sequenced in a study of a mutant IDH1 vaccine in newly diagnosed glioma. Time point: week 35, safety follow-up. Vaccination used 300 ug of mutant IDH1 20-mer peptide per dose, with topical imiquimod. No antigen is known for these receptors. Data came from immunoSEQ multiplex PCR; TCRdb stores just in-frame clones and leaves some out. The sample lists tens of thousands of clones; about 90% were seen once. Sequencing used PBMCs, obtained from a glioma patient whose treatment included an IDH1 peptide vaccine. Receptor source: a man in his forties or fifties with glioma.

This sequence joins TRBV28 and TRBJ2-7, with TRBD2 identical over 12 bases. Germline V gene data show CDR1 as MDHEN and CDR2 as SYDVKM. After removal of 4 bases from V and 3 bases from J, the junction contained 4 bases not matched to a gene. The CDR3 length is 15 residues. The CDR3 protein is CASSSPGLAGYEQYF. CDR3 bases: TGTGCCAGCAGTTCGCCGGGACTAGCGGGCTACGAGCAGTACTTC.

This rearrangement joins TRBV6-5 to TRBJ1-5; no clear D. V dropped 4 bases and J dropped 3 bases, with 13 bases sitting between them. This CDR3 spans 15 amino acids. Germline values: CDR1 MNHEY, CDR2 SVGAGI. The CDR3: CASSSTFRDNQPQHF. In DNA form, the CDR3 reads TGTGCCAGCAGTTCCACCTTCCGGGACAATCAGCCCCAGCATTTT.

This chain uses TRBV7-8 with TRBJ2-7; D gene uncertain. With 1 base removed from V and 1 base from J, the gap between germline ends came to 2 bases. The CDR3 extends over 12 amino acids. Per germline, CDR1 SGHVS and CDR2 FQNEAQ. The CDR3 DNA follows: TGTGCCAGCAGCTTAGGTTCCTACGAGCAGTACTTC. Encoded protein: CASSLGSYEQYF.

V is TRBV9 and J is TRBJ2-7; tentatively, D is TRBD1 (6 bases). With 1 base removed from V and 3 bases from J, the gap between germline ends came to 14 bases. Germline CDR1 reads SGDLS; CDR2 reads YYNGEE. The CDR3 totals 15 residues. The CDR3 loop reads CASSVNPRGSYEQYF. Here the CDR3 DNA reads TGTGCCAGCAGCGTAAACCCGAGGGGGAGCTACGAGCAGTACTTC.

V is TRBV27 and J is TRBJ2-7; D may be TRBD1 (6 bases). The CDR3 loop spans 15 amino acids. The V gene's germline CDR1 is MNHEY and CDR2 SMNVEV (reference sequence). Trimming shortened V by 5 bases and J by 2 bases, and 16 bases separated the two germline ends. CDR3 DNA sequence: TGTGCCAGCAGTCCGACCTACAGGGTTGCCTACGAGCAGTACTTC. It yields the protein CASSPTYRVAYEQYF.